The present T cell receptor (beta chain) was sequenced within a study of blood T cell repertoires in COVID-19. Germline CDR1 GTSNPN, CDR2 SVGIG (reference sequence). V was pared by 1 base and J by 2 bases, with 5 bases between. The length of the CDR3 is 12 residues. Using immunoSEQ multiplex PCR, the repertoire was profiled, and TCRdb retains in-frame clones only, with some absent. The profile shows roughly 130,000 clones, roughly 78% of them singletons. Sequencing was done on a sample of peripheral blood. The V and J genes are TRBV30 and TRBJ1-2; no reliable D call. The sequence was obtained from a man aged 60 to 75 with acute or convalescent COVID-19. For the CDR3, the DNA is TGTGCCTGGAGTGGGGCCAACTATGGCTACACCTTC. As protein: CAWSGANYGYTF.